Below are 5 T cell receptor beta chains sequenced from a single sample in a study of T cell repertoires in cytomegalovirus infection. One entry per CDR3 protein, called by TCRdb with MiXCR from the reads. Of about 700,000 distinct CDR3 sequences listed, around 30% are singletons. No antigen has been assigned to these receptors. Sequenced material: cultured PBMCs, taken from culture after CMV antigen stimulation. All receptors come from a human donor in good health (CMV status not recorded). Some clones in this sample may be carry-over from other donors' samples.

The rearrangement uses TRBV7-2 and TRBJ2-7; D may correspond to TRBD1 or TRBD2 (5 bases each). CDR3 size: 15 residues. In germline, CDR1 is SGHTA, CDR2 FQGNSA. Trimming pared 1 base from V and 2 bases from J, leaving 12 bases between. The CDR3, as DNA: TGTGCCAGCAGCTTAGTGTGGGGGTCCCCCTACGAGCAGTACTTC. This sequence encodes CASSLVWGSPYEQYF. Supplemented by reference TRBV7-2 and TRBJ2-7, the full variable domain reads GAGVSQSPSNKVTEKGKDVELRCDPISGHTALYWYRQSLGQGLEFLIYFQGNSAPDKSGLPSDRFSAERTGGSVSTLTIQRTQQEDSAVYLCASSLVWGSPYEQYFGPGTRLTVT.

The chain joins TRBV6-5 to TRBJ2-1; the match to TRBD1 covers 9 bases. The CDR3 loop spans 14 amino acids. V lost 6 bases, J lost 9 bases, and 9 bases stayed unmatched. CDR1 is MNHEY, CDR2 SVGAGI, per germline. The CDR3 region is CASSSPTGGTEQFF. In DNA form, the CDR3 reads TGTGCCAGCAGCTCGCCGACAGGGGGAACTGAGCAGTTCTTC.

This clonotype has a single count. The chain recombines TRBV19 with TRBJ1-2, with D uncertain. This CDR3 contains 14 residues. The V and J ends lost 6 bases and 4 bases respectively, with 15 bases between them. The germline CDR1 and CDR2 sequences are LNHDA and SQIVND (reference sequence). This chain's CDR3 is CASRTHNPSYGYTF. CDR3 DNA: TGTGCCAGTAGAACCCACAACCCGTCCTATGGCTACACCTTC.

This clonotype was detected once. This chain joins TRBV25-1 and TRBJ1-6; possibly TRBD1 for D (6 bases). In germline, CDR1 is MGHDK, CDR2 SYGVNS. The CDR3 totals 13 residues. V was clipped by 7 bases and J by 10 bases, with 14 bases between them. The chain's CDR3 is CASTGRGLSPLHF. The CDR3 DNA sequence: TGTGCCAGCACGGGACGGGGGCTCTCACCCCTCCACTTT.

There are a few counts of this clonotype. The V call is TRBV6-1, the J call TRBJ2-2; 8 positions match TRBD1. This CDR3 is 17 amino acids long. The J segment lost 4 bases and the V segment lost 2 bases, leaving 9 bases of the junction unmatched. In germline, CDR1 is MNHNS, CDR2 SASEGT. In nucleotides, the CDR3 is TGTGCCAGCAGTGAACCTGCAGGGGGCTTGCTCACCGGGGAGCTGTTTTTT. As protein: CASSEPAGGLLTGELFF.